These 28 T cell receptor beta chains share one sample of origin, sequenced in a study of cytomegalovirus exposure and HLA in healthy donors. The PCR employed 60 Vbeta primers together with 13 Jbeta primers. The method was immunoSEQ multiplex PCR; TCRdb's version includes in-frame clones alone and lacks a portion of them. The sample consists of fewer than 200,000 clones, approximately 77% of them appearing once. Specimen: PBMCs. These receptors all stem from a male donor in good health and CMV-seropositive.

The chain recombines TRBV6-5 with TRBJ1-2, with D tentatively TRBD1 (6 bases). The CDR3 length is 15 residues. CDR1 and CDR2 (germline): MNHEY, SVGAGI. V lost 1 base, J lost 3 bases, and 12 bases lay in between. DNA of the CDR3: TGTGCCAGCAGTTACTTTCCGACAGGAGACTATGGCTACACCTTC. Translation: CASSYFPTGDYGYTF.

The rearrangement joins TRBV4-1 to TRBJ1-1; the match to TRBD1 covers 10 bases. The V gene's germline CDR1 is MGHRA and CDR2 YSYEKL. The CDR3 is made up of 16 amino acids. Germline trimming cut 2 bases from V and 1 base from J; bases unmatched to any gene: 4. DNA for the CDR3: TGCGCCAGCAGCCAACCCCGACAGGGGGCGAACACTGAAGCTTTCTTT. Translated: CASSQPRQGANTEAFF.

V usage is TRBV6-5 and J usage is TRBJ2-5; maybe TRBD2 (6 bases). Germline V gene sequence: CDR1 MNHEY, CDR2 SVGAGI. V lost 8 bases and J lost 5, with 12 bases in between. The CDR3 contains 12 residues. CDR3 sequence: CASGGTPETQYF. In nucleotides, the CDR3 is TGTGCCAGCGGAGGGACGCCCGAGACCCAGTACTTC.

V gene TRBV12-5 combines with J gene TRBJ1-1; 7 bases line up with TRBD1. With V trimmed by 5 bases and J by 1 base, 7 bases remained unmatched. This CDR3 has 15 amino acids. CDR1 is LGHNT, CDR2 FRNRAP, per germline. The CDR3 region is CASGTKQGWNTEAFF. The DNA for the CDR3 is TGTGCTAGTGGTACCAAACAGGGGTGGAACACTGAAGCTTTCTTT.

This clone was picked up one time. This chain uses TRBV5-1 with TRBJ1-6, with 7 bases aligning to TRBD1. Unmatched junction bases numbered 4, after V lost 4 bases and J lost 3 bases. Germline lookup yields CDR1 SGHRS and CDR2 YFSETQ. This CDR3 is 15 amino acids long. The CDR3 reads CASSTRDSYNSPLHF. As DNA, the CDR3 is TGCGCCAGCAGCACCAGGGACAGCTATAATTCACCCCTCCACTTT.

CDR3 sequence reads: CTAPRASGGHYEQYF. CDR3 in DNA: TGCACCGCTCCTCGGGCTAGCGGGGGCCATTACGAGCAGTACTTC. The chain carries TRBV1 and TRBJ2-7; the table's TRBD2 call for D was not verified on the DNA. TRBV1 is assigned pseudogene status. The CDR3 consists of 15 residues.

Turning to this clone: The same CDR3 arises from other DNA sequences in this sample as well. The chain employs TRBV7-3 and TRBJ1-1; TRBD1 matches at 8 bases. The CDR3 extends over 13 amino acids. The trim removed 3 bases at V and 5 bases at J, leaving 2 bases unmatched. Germline CDR1 and CDR2: SGHTA and FQGTGA. The CDR3, as DNA: TGTGCCAGCAGCTTGCGACAGGGGACTGAAGCTTTCTTT. As protein: CASSLRQGTEAFF.

The sample holds one count of this clone. The gene calls are TRBV19 and TRBJ1-4, with D hard to call. Trimming cost V 5 bases and J 1 base, with 11 bases left between them. The CDR3 totals 15 residues. In germline, CDR1 is LNHDA, CDR2 SQIVND (reference sequence). Written as DNA, the CDR3 is TGTGCCAGTAGTCCCCGGGGTAGAACTAATGAAAAACTGTTTTTT. The encoded protein is CASSPRGRTNEKLFF. Full variable domain (missing parts from reference TRBV19 and TRBJ1-4): DGGITQSPKYLFRKEGQNVTLSCEQNLNHDAMYWYRQDPGQGLRLIYYSQIVNDFQKGDIAEGYSVSREKKESFPLTVTSAQKNPTAFYLCASSPRGRTNEKLFFGSGTQLSVL.

The V call is TRBV9, the J call TRBJ2-7, with 8 bases fitting TRBD2. Trimming cost V 4 bases and J 1 base; bases outside gene matches: 16. This CDR3 contains 18 residues. From germline, CDR1 is SGDLS and CDR2 YYNGEE. This chain's CDR3 is CASSPSGAGGYTSYEQYF. In DNA form, the CDR3 reads TGTGCCAGCAGCCCCTCCGGGGCGGGGGGCTATACTTCCTACGAGCAGTACTTC.

This clone was seen only a few times. The chain joins TRBV30 to TRBJ1-1, with no clear D. The V end was cut by 6 bases, the J end by 1 base, with 18 bases between. This CDR3 has 15 amino acids. CDR1 GTSNPN and CDR2 SVGIG come from the germline V gene (reference sequence). CDR3 nucleotides: TGTGCCTGTTCAAAGACTGCGGGCCCGAACACTGAAGCTTTCTTT. It specifies CACSKTAGPNTEAFF.

The genes are TRBV27 and TRBJ1-1; D possibly corresponds to TRBD1 (5 bases). The length of the CDR3 is 13 residues. Per germline, CDR1 MNHEY and CDR2 SMNVEV (reference sequence). Trimming shortened V by 3 bases and J by 1 base, and 6 bases separated the two germline ends. Here the CDR3 DNA reads TGTGCCAGCAGTTTTCAGGGGAACACTGAAGCTTTCTTT. Protein product: CASSFQGNTEAFF.

The chain has TRBV6-1 and TRBJ2-2, with D perhaps matching TRBD1 (6 bases). Germline loops: CDR1 MNHNS, CDR2 SASEGT. V shed 4 bases and J shed 1 base, with 10 bases lying between them. The length of the CDR3 is 15 residues. In nucleotides, the CDR3 is TGTGCCAGCAGTGTCGACAGGCTGAACACCGGGGAGCTGTTTTTT. This translates into CASSVDRLNTGELFF.

The DNA of the CDR3 is TGTGCCAGCAGCTTGGGACTAGCGGGGGGAGATTACACCGGGGAGCTGTTTTTT. Translation gives CASSLGLAGGDYTGELFF. J is TRBJ2-2 and V is TRBV5-6; 13 nucleotides align to TRBD2. Unmatched junction bases numbered 5, after V lost 0 bases and J lost 3 bases. The CDR3 has 18 amino acids. The germline CDR1 and CDR2 sequences are SGHDT and YYEEEE.

The rearrangement joins TRBV25-1 to TRBJ2-5, with D maybe TRBD2 (5 bases). The germline V gene encodes CDR1 MGHDK and CDR2 SYGVNS. This CDR3 has 13 residues. V lost 8 bases, J lost 2 bases, and 12 bases lay in between. The CDR3 region is CASAGDTQETQYF. The CDR3 DNA reads as TGTGCCAGCGCCGGGGATACTCAAGAGACCCAGTACTTC.

This rearrangement joins TRBV7-8 to TRBJ2-1; maybe TRBD2 (6 bases). There are 19 residues in the CDR3. Deletions cut 7 bases from V and 1 base from J, with 26 bases between. Germline CDR1 reads SGHVS; CDR2 reads FQNEAQ. DNA of the CDR3: TGTGCCAGCACACAACGGGGCGGGGTCGGGCGATGGTCCTACAATGAGCAGTTCTTC. Protein: CASTQRGGVGRWSYNEQFF.

This clone was recorded only once. The V gene is TRBV5-1, the J gene TRBJ1-2; 7 bases agree with TRBD1. V gave up 0 bases and J gave up 8 bases; unmatched junction bases: 16. Germline CDR1 reads SGHRS; CDR2 reads YFSETQ. This CDR3 has 17 amino acids. This CDR3 is CASSLEGAPGSAYGYTF. CDR3 DNA: TGCGCCAGCAGCTTGGAGGGGGCGCCAGGGTCCGCGTACGGCTACACCTTC.

A few counts support this clone. This sequence joins TRBV2 and TRBJ2-7; D might be TRBD2 (6 bases). V was clipped by 0 bases and J by 13 bases, with 13 bases between them. CDR3 size: 12 residues. Germline CDR1 SNHLY, CDR2 FYNNEI. This chain's CDR3 is CASSEAAPGTYF. The CDR3 DNA sequence: TGTGCCAGCAGTGAAGCGGCCCCCGGGACTTACTTC.

The chain couples TRBV25-1 to TRBJ1-4; TRBD1 agrees at 8 bases. V lost 2 bases, J lost 2 bases, and 1 base stayed unmatched. Germline V gives CDR1 MGHDK, CDR2 SYGVNS. The CDR3 contains 15 residues. CDR3 sequence (DNA): TGTGCCAGCAGTGAACAGGGGGCGACTAATGAAAAACTGTTTTTT. Translating it yields CASSEQGATNEKLFF.

This chain connects TRBV2 to TRBJ2-7, with 7 bases matching TRBD1. CDR1 is SNHLY and CDR2 is FYNNEI in the germline V gene. With 5 bases clipped from V and 0 bases from J, the junction kept 7 bases outside the gene matches. The CDR3 totals 15 residues. CDR3 coding DNA: TGTGCCAGCAGTCATCCGGGACAGCTCTCCTACGAGCAGTACTTC. This encodes CASSHPGQLSYEQYF.

V gene TRBV7-2 combines with J gene TRBJ1-2, with 8 nucleotides matching TRBD1. V trimming: 4 bases; J trimming: 3 bases; junction bases outside the gene matches: 4. Germline V lookup: CDR1 SGHTA, CDR2 FQGNSA. This CDR3 comprises 14 residues. In DNA form, the CDR3 reads TGTGCCAGCAGCTCGGACAGGGCGCACTATGGCTACACCTTC. It encodes CASSSDRAHYGYTF.

This clone has more than one count but fewer than ten. This CDR3 reads CASSSTLGGGTRKLFF. The CDR3 DNA reads TGTGCCAGCAGCTCAACATTAGGGGGCGGGACACGAAAACTGTTTTTT. The chain links TRBV5-4 to TRBJ1-4, with TRBD1 matching over 7 bases. CDR1 is SGHNT, CDR2 YYREEE, per germline (reference sequence). J lost 10 bases, V lost 3 bases, and 15 bases had no gene match. CDR3 length: 16 residues. The variable domain in full, completed from reference TRBV5-4 and TRBJ1-4, reads ETGVTQSPTHLIKTRGQQVTLRCSSQSGHNTVSWYQQALGQGPQFIFQYYREEENGRGNFPPRFSGLQFPNYSSELNVNALELDDSALYLCASSSTLGGGTRKLFFGSGTQLSVL.

In regard to this clone: Other DNA sequences in this sample translate to the same CDR3. The chain is built from TRBV7-3 and TRBJ1-3; tentatively, D is TRBD1 (5 bases). V shed 0 bases and J shed 0 bases, with 9 bases lying between them. There are 16 residues in the CDR3. The germline V gene has CDR1 SGHTA and CDR2 FQGTGA. The CDR3 DNA reads TGTGCCAGCAGCTTAACGGGGGGAAACTCTGGAAACACCATATATTTT. This translates into CASSLTGGNSGNTIYF. Filled out from reference TRBV7-3 and TRBJ1-3, the complete variable domain reads GAGVSQTPSNKVTEKGKYVELRCDPISGHTALYWYRQSLGQGPEFLIYFQGTGAADDSGLPNDRFFAVRPEGSVSTLKIQRTERGDSAVYLCASSLTGGNSGNTIYFGEGSWLTVV.

J is TRBJ2-1 and V is TRBV5-6, with D perhaps TRBD1 (6 bases). V lost 4 bases to trimming and J lost 5 bases, with 13 bases between them. Germline V gene lookup returns CDR1 SGHDT and CDR2 YYEEEE. The CDR3 is 14 amino acids. The CDR3 nucleotides are TGTGCCAGCAGCAAACCTACAGGGAACAATGAGCAGTTCTTC. It encodes CASSKPTGNNEQFF.

Here the CDR3 DNA reads TGTGCCAGCAGCCCCCCGGACAGGGTTGCGGATACGCAGTATTTT. Protein sequence: CASSPPDRVADTQYF. The rearrangement links TRBV13 to TRBJ2-3; 8 bases map to TRBD1. The V gene's germline CDR1 is PRHDT and CDR2 FYEKMQ (reference sequence). CDR3 size: 15 residues. V lost 5 bases, J lost 6 bases, and 10 bases stayed unmatched.

The chain is built from TRBV7-9 and TRBJ2-3; D is perhaps TRBD1 (6 bases). V dropped 5 bases and J dropped 1 base, with 16 bases sitting between them. The CDR3 consists of 16 residues. From germline, CDR1 is SEHNR and CDR2 FQNEAQ (reference sequence). CDR3: CASSKIQGFGTDTQYF. For the CDR3, the DNA is TGTGCCAGCAGCAAAATCCAGGGGTTTGGCACAGATACGCAGTATTTT.

This chain connects TRBV7-8 to TRBJ1-5; tentative D call: TRBD1 (5 bases). Trimming cost V 5 bases and J 0 bases, with 17 bases left between them. The CDR3 sequence is 17 residues long. CDR1 is SGHVS, CDR2 FQNEAQ, per germline. The CDR3 bases are TGTGCCAGCAGCCCGCGGGCGGGGACCTATAGCAATCAGCCCCAGCATTTT. The encoded protein is CASSPRAGTYSNQPQHF.

The chain employs TRBV6-1 and TRBJ2-5, with 9 bases identical to TRBD1. The CDR3 covers 15 residues. CDR1 is MNHNS, CDR2 SASEGT, per germline. V shed 2 bases and J 5 bases; nucleotides not matched to a gene: 6. The CDR3 DNA is TGTGCCAGCAGTGAACCGGGACAGGGTAGCGAGACCCAGTACTTC. This encodes CASSEPGQGSETQYF.

The chain carries TRBV5-4 and TRBJ2-3, with 8 bases matching TRBD2. In germline, CDR1 is SGHNT, CDR2 YYREEE (reference sequence). V lost 4 bases to trimming and J lost 2 bases; unmatched junction nucleotides: 6. CDR3 size: 15 residues. This CDR3 is CASSGQAGVTDTQYF. Here the CDR3 DNA reads TGTGCCAGCAGCGGACAAGCGGGGGTCACAGATACGCAGTATTTT.